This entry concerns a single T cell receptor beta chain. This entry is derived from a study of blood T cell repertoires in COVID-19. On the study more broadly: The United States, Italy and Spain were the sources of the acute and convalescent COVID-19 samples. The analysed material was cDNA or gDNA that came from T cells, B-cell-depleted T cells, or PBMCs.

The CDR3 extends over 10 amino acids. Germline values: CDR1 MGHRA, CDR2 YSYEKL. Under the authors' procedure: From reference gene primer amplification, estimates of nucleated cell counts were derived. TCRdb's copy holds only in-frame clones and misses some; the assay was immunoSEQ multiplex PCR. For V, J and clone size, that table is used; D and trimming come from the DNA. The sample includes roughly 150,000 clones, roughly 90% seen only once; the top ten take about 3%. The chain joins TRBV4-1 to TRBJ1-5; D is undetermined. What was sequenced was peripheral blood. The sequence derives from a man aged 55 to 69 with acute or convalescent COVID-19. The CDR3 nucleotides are TGCGAAATAGAATCACAGCCCCAGCATTTT. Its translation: CEIESQPQHF.